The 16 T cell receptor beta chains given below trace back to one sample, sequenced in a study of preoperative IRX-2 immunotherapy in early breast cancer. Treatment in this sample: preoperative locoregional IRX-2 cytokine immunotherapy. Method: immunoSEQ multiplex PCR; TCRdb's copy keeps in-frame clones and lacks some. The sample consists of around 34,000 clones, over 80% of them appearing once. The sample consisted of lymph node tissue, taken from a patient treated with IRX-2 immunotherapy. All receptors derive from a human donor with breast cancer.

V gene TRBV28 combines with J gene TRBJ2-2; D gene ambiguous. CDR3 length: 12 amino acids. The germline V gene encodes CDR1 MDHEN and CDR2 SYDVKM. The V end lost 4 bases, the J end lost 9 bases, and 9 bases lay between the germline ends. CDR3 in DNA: TGTGCCAGCAGTTCCACCCCCAGGGAGCTGTTTTTT. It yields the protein CASSSTPRELFF.

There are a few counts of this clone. CDR3 protein: CAWGGFDEKLFF. In DNA, the CDR3 is TGTGCCTGGGGGGGCTTCGATGAAAAACTGTTTTTT. The rearrangement links TRBV30 to TRBJ1-4; tentative D call: TRBD1 (6 bases). Per germline, CDR1 GTSNPN and CDR2 SVGIG (reference sequence). Trimming left V 5 bases short and J 6 bases short, with 10 bases between. The CDR3 has 12 residues.

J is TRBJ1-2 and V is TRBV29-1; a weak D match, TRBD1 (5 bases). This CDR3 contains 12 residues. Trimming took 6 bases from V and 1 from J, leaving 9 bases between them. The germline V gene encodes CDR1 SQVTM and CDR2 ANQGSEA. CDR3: CSVQQVNYGYTF. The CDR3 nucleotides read TGCAGCGTCCAACAGGTTAACTATGGCTACACCTTC.

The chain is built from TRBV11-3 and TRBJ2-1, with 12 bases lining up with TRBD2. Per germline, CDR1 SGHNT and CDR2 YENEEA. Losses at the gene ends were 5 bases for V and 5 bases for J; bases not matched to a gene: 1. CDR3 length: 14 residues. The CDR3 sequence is CASSRTSGNNEQFF. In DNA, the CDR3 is TGTGCCAGCAGCCGGACTAGCGGGAACAATGAGCAGTTCTTC.

The CDR3, as DNA: TGTGCCTGGGGTACTAGCGGGGTGAACACCGGGGAGCTGTTTTTT. Translation gives CAWGTSGVNTGELFF. V and J are TRBV30 and TRBJ2-2, with 10 nucleotides matching TRBD2. The V segment lost 5 bases and the J segment 1 base; nucleotides outside the gene matches: 4. The CDR3 is 15 amino acids. The germline gives CDR1 GTSNPN, CDR2 SVGIG (reference sequence). The full variable domain, in which reference TRBV30 and TRBJ2-2 provide the parts outside the CDR3, is SQTIHQWPATLVQPVGSPLSLECTVEGTSNPNLYWYRQAAGRGLQLLFYSVGIGQISSEVPQNLSASRPQDRQFILSSKKLLLSDSGFYLCAWGTSGVNTGELFFGEGSRLTVL.

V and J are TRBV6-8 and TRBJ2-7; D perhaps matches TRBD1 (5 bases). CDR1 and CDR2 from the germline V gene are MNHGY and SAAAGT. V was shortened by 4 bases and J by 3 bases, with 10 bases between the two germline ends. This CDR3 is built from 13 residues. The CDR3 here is CASSLNRFYEQYF. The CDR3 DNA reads TGTGCCAGCAGTTTAAACAGGTTCTACGAGCAGTACTTC.

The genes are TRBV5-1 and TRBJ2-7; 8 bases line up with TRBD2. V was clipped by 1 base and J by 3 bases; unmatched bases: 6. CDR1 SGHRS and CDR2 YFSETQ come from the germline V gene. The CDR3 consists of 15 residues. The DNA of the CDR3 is TGCGCCAGCAGCTTGAGTCTTAGCGGGAACTACGAGCAGTACTTC. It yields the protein CASSLSLSGNYEQYF.

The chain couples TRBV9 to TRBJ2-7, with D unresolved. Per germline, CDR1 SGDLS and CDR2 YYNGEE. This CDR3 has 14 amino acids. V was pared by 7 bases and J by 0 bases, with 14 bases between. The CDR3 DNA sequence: TGTGCCAGCCAGAGCAGGCAGAGCTCCTACGAGCAGTACTTC. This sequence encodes CASQSRQSSYEQYF. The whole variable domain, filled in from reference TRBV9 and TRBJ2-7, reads DSGVTQTPKHLITATGQRVTLRCSPRSGDLSVYWYQQSLDQGLQFLIQYYNGEERAKGNILERFSAQQFPDLHSELNLSSLELGDSALYFCASQSRQSSYEQYFGPGTRLTVT.

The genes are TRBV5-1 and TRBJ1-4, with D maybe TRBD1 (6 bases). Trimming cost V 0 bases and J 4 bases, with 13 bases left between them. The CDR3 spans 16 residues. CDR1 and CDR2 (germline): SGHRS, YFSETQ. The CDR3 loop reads CASSLAGQPSNEKLFF. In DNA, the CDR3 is TGCGCCAGCAGCTTGGCCGGACAGCCAAGTAATGAAAAACTGTTTTTT.

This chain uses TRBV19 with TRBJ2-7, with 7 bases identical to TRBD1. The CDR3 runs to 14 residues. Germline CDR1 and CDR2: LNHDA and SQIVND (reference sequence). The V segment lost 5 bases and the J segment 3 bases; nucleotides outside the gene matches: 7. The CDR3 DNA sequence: TGTGCCAGTAGTTGGACAGGAGAGGGCTACGAGCAGTACTTC. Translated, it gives CASSWTGEGYEQYF.

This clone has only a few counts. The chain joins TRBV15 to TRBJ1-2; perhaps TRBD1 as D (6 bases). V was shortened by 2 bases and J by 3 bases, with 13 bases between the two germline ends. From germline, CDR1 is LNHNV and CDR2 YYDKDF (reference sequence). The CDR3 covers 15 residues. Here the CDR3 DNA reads TGTGCCACCAGCAGATGGGAGGACAGACACTATGGCTACACCTTC. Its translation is CATSRWEDRHYGYTF.

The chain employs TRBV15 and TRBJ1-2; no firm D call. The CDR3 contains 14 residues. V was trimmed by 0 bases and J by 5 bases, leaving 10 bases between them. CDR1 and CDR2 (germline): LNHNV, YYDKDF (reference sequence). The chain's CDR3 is CATSRDSAEYGYTF. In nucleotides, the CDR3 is TGTGCCACCAGCAGAGATTCGGCAGAATATGGCTACACCTTC.

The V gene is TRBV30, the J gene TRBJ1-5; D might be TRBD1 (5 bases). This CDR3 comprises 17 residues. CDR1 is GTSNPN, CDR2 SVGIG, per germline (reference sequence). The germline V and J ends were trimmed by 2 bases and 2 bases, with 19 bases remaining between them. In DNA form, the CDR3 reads TGTGCCTGGAGTCCTCGACAGAGGGTTAGGGGCAATCAGCCCCAGCATTTT. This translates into CAWSPRQRVRGNQPQHF. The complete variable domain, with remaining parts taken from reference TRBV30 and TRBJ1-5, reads SQTIHQWPATLVQPVGSPLSLECTVEGTSNPNLYWYRQAAGRGLQLLFYSVGIGQISSEVPQNLSASRPQDRQFILSSKKLLLSDSGFYLCAWSPRQRVRGNQPQHFGDGTRLSIL.

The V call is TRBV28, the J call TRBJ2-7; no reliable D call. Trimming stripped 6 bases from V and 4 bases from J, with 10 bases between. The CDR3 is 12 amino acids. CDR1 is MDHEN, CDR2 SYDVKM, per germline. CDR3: CASSPLGYEQYF. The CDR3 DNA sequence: TGTGCCAGCAGCCCGCTCGGGTACGAGCAGTACTTC.

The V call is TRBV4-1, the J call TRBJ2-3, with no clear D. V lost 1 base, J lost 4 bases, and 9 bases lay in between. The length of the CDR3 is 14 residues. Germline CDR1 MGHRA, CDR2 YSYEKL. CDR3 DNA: TGCGCCAGCAGCCAAGCAGCTTTCCCAGATACGCAGTATTTT. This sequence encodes CASSQAAFPDTQYF.

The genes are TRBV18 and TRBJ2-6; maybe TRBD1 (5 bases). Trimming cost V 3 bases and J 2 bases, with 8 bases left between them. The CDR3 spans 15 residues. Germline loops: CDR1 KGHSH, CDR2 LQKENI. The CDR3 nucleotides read TGTGCCAGCTCACCCAGGGAAACTGGGGCCAACGTCCTGACTTTC. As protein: CASSPRETGANVLTF.